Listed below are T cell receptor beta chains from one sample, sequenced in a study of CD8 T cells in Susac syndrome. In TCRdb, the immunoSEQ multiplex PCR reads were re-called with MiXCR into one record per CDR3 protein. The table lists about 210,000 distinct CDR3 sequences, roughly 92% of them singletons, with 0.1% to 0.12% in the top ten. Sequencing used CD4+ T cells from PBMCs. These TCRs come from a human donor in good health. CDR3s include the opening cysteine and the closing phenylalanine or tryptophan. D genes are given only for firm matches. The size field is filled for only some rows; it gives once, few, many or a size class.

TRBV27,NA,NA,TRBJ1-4,CASSLSLRRDEKLFF,TGTGCCAGCAGTTTAAGTCTTCGCAGGGATGAAAAACTGTTTTTT
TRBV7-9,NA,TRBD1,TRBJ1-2,CASSPFPGQGHGYTF,TGTGCCAGCAGCCCCTTCCCGGGACAGGGGCATGGCTACACCTTC
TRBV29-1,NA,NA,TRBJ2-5,CSVEAQPKETQYF,TGCAGCGTTGAAGCCCAGCCGAAAGAGACCCAGTACTTC
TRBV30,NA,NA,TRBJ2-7,CAWSVRGTDEQYF,TGTGCCTGGAGTGTACGAGGTACGGACGAGCAGTACTTC
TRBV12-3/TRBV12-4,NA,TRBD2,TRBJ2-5,CASRRLGLAGVLETQYF,TGTGCCAGCAGACGTCTTGGACTAGCGGGCGTCTTGGAGACCCAGTACTTC
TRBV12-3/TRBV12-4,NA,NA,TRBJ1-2,CASNGNYYGYTF,TGTGCCAGCAACGGGAATTACTATGGCTACACCTTC
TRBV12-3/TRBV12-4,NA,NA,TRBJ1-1,CASAVNTEAFF,TGTGCCAGCGCAGTGAACACTGAAGCTTTCTTT
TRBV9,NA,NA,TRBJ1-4,CASSEEPDEKLFF,TGTGCCAGCAGCGAGGAGCCGGATGAAAAACTGTTTTTT
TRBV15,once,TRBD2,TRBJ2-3,CATSRAQGRGGGDTQYF,TGTGCCACCAGCAGGGCCCAGGGTCGCGGGGGAGGAGATACGCAGTATTTT
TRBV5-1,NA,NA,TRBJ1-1,CASRDGANTEAFF,TGCGCCAGCAGAGACGGGGCGAACACTGAAGCTTTCTTT
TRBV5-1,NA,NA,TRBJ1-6,CASSFDVSPLHF,TGCGCCAGCAGCTTCGATGTTTCACCCCTCCACTTT
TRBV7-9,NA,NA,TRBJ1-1,CASSKGTRTEAFF,TGTGCCAGCAGCAAAGGGACAAGGACTGAAGCTTTCTTT
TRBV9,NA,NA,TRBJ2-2,CASSVALGNRELFF,TGTGCCAGCAGCGTGGCACTAGGGAACCGGGAGCTGTTTTTT
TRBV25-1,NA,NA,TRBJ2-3,CASPVLPFTDTQYF,TGTGCCAGCCCCGTGCTGCCATTCACAGATACGCAGTATTTT
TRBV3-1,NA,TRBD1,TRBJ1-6,CASSWDRGVNSPLHF,TGTGCCAGCAGCTGGGACAGGGGTGTCAATTCACCCCTCCACTTT
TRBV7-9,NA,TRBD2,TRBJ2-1,CASSSTSGTRSNEQFF,TGTGCCAGCAGCTCAACTAGCGGGACCCGAAGCAATGAGCAGTTCTTC
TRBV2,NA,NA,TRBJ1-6,CASSENSPLHF,TGTGCCAGCAGTGAAAACTCACCCCTCCACTTT
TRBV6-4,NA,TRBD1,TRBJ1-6,CASREGQGVNSPLHF,TGTGCCAGCAGAGAGGGACAGGGAGTAAATTCACCCCTCCACTTT
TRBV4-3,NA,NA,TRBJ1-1,CASSLRQGTEAFF,TGCGCCAGCAGCCTCCGTCAGGGCACTGAAGCTTTCTTT
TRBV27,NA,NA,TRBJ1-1,CASSPQQGPNTEAFF,TGTGCCAGCAGTCCGCAACAGGGTCCGAACACTGAAGCTTTCTTT
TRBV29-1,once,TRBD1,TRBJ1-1,CSAGQGESTEAFF,TGCAGCGCTGGACAGGGGGAGAGCACTGAAGCTTTCTTT
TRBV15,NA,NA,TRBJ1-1,CATSTRGATEAFF,TGTGCCACCAGCACAAGGGGGGCCACTGAAGCTTTCTTT
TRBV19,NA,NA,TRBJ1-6,CASSYVSGQLNSPLHF,TGTGCCAGTAGCTACGTGTCGGGCCAACTCAATTCACCCCTCCACTTT
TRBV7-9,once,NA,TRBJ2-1,CASSLTAGAHNEQFF,TGTGCCAGCAGCTTAACAGCAGGAGCGCACAATGAGCAGTTCTTC
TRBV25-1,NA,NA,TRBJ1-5,CASQGAYGNQPQHF,TGTGCCAGCCAAGGGGCTTACGGCAATCAGCCCCAGCATTTT
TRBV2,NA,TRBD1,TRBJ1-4,CASSVTTGGREKLFF,TGTGCCAGCAGTGTCACGACAGGGGGCCGGGAAAAACTGTTTTTT
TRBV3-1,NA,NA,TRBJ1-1,CASSQHVGNTEAFF,TGTGCCAGCAGCCAGCACGTGGGGAACACTGAAGCTTTCTTT
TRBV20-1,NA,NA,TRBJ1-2,CSARDPSGSRVGYGYTF,TGCAGTGCTAGAGACCCCTCCGGGTCCCGAGTGGGCTATGGCTACACCTTC
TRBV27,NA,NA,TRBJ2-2,CASSPTNTGELFF,TGTGCCAGCAGTCCGACGAACACCGGGGAGCTGTTTTTT
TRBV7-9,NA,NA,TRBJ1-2,CASAATGSGYTF,TGTGCCAGCGCTGCCACAGGGAGTGGCTACACCTTC
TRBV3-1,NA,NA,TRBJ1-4,CASSRRASGEKLFF,TGTGCCAGCAGCCGGAGGGCCTCGGGTGAAAAACTGTTTTTT
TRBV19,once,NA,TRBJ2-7,CASSTRAPMGEQYF,TGTGCCAGTAGTACCCGGGCCCCAATGGGCGAGCAGTACTTC
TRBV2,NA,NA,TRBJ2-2,CASRGYPRPFSNTGELFF,TGTGCCAGCAGGGGGTATCCACGCCCTTTCTCGAACACCGGGGAGCTGTTTTTT
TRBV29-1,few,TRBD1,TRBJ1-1,CSVGPGQGLMIAFF,TGCAGCGTAGGCCCGGGACAGGGCCTAATGATAGCTTTCTTT
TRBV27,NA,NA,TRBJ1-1,CASSLHRETEAFF,TGTGCCAGCAGTTTACACAGGGAGACTGAAGCTTTCTTT
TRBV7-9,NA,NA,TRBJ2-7,CASSFPGPSYEQYF,TGTGCCAGCAGCTTTCCGGGGCCCTCCTACGAGCAGTACTTC
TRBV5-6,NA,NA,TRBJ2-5,CASSLSGTQYF,TGTGCCAGCAGCCTATCGGGGACCCAGTACTTC
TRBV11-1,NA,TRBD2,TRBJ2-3,CASSLGLAGGSRTDTQYF,TGTGCCAGCAGCTTGGGTTTAGCGGGGGGGAGTCGCACAGATACGCAGTATTTT
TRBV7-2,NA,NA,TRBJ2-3,CASSRAFGTADTQYF,TGTGCCAGCAGTCGAGCGTTTGGGACGGCAGATACGCAGTATTTT
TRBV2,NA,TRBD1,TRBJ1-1,CASSETGANTEAFF,TGTGCCAGCAGTGAAACAGGGGCGAACACTGAAGCTTTCTTT
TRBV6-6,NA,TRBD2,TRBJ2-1,CASRGGAYNEQFF,TGTGCCAGCAGGGGGGGGGCCTACAATGAGCAGTTCTTC
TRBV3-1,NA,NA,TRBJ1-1,CASSVIPTGSTEAFF,TGTGCCAGCAGTGTGATTCCGACAGGTTCTACTGAAGCTTTCTTT
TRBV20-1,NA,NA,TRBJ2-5,CSQSGRETQYF,TGCAGTCAGTCAGGGAGGGAGACCCAGTACTTC
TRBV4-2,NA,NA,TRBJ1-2,CASSQDRGGTYGYTF,TGTGCCAGCAGCCAAGATCGAGGAGGGACTTATGGCTACACCTTC
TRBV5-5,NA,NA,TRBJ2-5,CASSLEGGRETQYF,TGTGCCAGCAGCTTGGAGGGGGGGCGGGAGACCCAGTACTTC